This T cell receptor beta chain was captured in a study of metastatic and nonmetastatic thyroid tumors. Study context: From malignant and benign thyroid patients, repertoires in blood and in tumor or nodule tissue were compared.

Study-level points and caveats: It was reported that TCR beta diversity was significantly higher in malignant thyroid tumors than benign nodules, in blood and tumor.

This clone was counted ten times or more. The antigen remains unidentified. Germline V gene data show CDR1 as SGHDT and CDR2 as YYEEEE. The CDR3 covers 14 residues. With 2 bases removed from V and 3 bases from J, the gap between germline ends came to 12 bases. No treatment had been given to any patient before thyroid surgery. TCRdb re-called clones via MiXCR from the PCR reads. Of 20,000 to 25,000 clones in the sample, about a sixth were seen once. This sequence originates from a female donor with papillary thyroid cancer or a benign thyroid nodule (not recorded which). Some clones in this sample may be carry-over from other donors' samples. The specimen sequenced was tumor tissue. This chain uses TRBV5-6 with TRBJ2-7; D call uncertain. This CDR3 reads CASSLGRRFYEQYF. CDR3 nucleotide sequence: TGTGCCAGCAGCTTAGGCAGGAGATTCTACGAGCAGTACTTC.